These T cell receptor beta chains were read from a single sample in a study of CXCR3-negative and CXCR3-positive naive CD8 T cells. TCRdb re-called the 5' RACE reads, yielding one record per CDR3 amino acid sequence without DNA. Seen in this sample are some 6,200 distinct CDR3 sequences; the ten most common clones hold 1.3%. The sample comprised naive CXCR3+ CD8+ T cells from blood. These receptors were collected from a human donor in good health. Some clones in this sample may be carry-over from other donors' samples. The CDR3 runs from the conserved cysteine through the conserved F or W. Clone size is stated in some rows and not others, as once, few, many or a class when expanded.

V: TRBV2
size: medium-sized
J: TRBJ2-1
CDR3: CASRESNEQFF

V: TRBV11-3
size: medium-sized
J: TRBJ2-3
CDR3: CASSSGSDTQYF

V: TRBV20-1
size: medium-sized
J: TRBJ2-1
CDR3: CSASGTSAYNEQFF

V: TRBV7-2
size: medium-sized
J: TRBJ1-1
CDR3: CASSLLGQATEAFF

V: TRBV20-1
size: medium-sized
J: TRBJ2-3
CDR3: CSARAYSESTDTQYF

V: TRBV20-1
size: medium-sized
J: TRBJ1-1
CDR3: CSASWEGQGVSTEAFF

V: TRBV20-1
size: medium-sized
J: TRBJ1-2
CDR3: CSARPPGEYTF

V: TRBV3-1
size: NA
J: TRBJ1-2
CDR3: CASSQVADSPGYGYTF

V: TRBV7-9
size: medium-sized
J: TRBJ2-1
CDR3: CASSPRLAGEANYNEQFF

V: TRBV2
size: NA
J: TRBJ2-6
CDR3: CASSSWGATGANVLTF

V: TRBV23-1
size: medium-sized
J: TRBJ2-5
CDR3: CASSHPVRYKGAETQYF

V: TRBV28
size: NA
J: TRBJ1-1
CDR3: CASINRENTEAFF

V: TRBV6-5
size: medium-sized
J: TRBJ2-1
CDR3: CASAPSGTDSYNEQFF

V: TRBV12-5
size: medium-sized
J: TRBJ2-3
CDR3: CASALPTDTQYF

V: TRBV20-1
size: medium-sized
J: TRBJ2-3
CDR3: CSARDQRGTSSTDTQYF

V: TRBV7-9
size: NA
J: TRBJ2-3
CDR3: CASSLDPGDTQYF

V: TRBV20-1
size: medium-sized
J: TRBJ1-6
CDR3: CSARDQPGQGYSPLHF

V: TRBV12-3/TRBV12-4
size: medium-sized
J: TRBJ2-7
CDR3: CASSPRGPYEQYF

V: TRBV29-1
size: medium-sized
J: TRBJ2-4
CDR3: CSVVGYVGNIQYF

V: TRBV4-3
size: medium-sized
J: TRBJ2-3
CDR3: CASSQDRVLTDTQYF

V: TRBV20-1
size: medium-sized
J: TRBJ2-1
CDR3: CSARSRTGQWSLIDEQFF

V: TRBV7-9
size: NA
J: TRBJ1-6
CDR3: CASSVAGGGLVSPLHF

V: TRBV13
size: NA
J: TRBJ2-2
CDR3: CASSEDRGLADRPGELFF

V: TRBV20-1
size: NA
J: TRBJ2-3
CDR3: CSARIGLAASTDTQYF

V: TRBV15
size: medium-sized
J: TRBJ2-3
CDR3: CATSRAGSGTDTQYF

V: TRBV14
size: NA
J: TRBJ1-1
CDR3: CASRGQGTEAFF

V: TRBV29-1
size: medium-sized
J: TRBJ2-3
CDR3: CSVDNGQKTSTDTQYF

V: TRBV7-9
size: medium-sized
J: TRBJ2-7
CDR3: CASSHLGTENYEQYF

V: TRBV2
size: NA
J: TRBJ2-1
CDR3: CASSWTSGTGGEQFF

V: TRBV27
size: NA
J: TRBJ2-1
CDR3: CASSPGTGGRFNEQFF

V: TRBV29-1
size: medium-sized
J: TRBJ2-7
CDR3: CSVEVSLAGGYEQYF

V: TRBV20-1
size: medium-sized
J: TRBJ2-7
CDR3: CSARWGGGASYEQYF

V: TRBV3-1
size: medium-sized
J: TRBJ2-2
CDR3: CASRDSNTGELFF

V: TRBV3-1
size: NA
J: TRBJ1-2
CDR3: CASSQGISGFYGYTF

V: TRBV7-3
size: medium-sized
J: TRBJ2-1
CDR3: CASSLTGYNEQFF

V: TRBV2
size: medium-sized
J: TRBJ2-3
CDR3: CACTGGGTDTQYF

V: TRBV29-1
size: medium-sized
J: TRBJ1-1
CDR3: CSVLFMNTEAFF

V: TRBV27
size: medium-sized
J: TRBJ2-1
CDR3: CASSSLASIYNEQFF

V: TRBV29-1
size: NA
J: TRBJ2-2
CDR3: CSVFGQGAAGELFF

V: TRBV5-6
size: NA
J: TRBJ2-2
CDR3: CASAPGSNTGELFF

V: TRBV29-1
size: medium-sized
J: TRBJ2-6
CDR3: CSVETGGGANVLTF

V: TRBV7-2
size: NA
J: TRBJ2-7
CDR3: CASSLALTSEQYF

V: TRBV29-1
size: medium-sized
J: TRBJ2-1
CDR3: CSAWGAPGPEAYNEQFF

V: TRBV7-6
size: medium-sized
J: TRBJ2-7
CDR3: CASSHSTNSYEQYF

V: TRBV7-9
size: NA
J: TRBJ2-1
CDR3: CASSFATYNEQFF

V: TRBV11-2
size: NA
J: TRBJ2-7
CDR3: CASSFGTSPSYQYF

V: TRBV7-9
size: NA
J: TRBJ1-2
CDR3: CASSLADYGYTF

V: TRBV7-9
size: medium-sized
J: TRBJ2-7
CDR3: CASSLNPGDYEQYF

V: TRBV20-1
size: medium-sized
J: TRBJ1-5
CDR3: CSARERGDIDQPQHF

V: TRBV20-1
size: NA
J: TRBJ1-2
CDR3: CSARDWERINYGYTF

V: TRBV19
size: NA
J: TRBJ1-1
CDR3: CASSLGQGTEAFF

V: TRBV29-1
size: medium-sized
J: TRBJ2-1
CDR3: CSAKGTSGTTYNEQFF

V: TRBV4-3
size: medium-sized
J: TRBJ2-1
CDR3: CASSPRLAGGYNEQFF

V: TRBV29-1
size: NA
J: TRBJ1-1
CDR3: CGGEGNTEAFF

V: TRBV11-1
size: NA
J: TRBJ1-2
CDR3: CASRSGAGGTYGYTF

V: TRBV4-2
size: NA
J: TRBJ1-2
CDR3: CASSQEGQGNYGYTF

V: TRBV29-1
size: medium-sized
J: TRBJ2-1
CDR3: CSVSGLSNEQFF

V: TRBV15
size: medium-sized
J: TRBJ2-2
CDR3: CATSSGGNTGELFF